These 19 T cell receptor beta chains originate from one sample sequenced in a study of blood T cell repertoires in COVID-19. The data were produced by immunoSEQ multiplex PCR, yet TCRdb's version contains in-frame clones alone and is incomplete. Among around 140,000 clones listed, around 80% were seen once. The specimen was PBMCs or T cells enriched from blood (not recorded which). The receptors shown here come from a middle-aged man with acute COVID-19.

The chain has TRBV30 and TRBJ1-3, with unresolved D. Germline CDR1 and CDR2: GTSNPN and SVGIG (reference sequence). There are 13 residues in the CDR3. Between the trimmed V and J ends, which lost 4 bases and 2 bases, there was a span of 9 bases. The CDR3 bases are TGTGCCTGGAAGTCGGTAACTGGAAACACCATATATTTT. Translated, it gives CAWKSVTGNTIYF.

The chain employs TRBV25-1 and TRBJ1-2; D gene uncertain. Germline V CDR1 and CDR2: MGHDK, SYGVNS. This CDR3 spans 16 amino acids. Trimming removed 3 bases from V and 0 bases from J, with 14 bases in between. CDR3 amino acids: CASSDLGSTSNYGYTF. The CDR3 DNA follows: TGTGCCAGCAGTGATCTCGGGAGTACTTCTAACTATGGCTACACCTTC.

The chain recombines TRBV3-1 (or the pseudogene TRBV3-2) with TRBJ2-2; D uncertain. Deletions cut 4 bases from V and 0 bases from J, with 9 bases between. CDR1 LGHDT and CDR2 YNNKEL come from the germline V gene (reference sequence). The CDR3 runs 15 residues. Written as DNA, the CDR3 is TGTGCCAGCAGCCGCCTAGGCCCGAACACCGGGGAGCTGTTTTTT. Amino acid sequence: CASSRLGPNTGELFF.

The chain employs TRBV30 and TRBJ2-7, with D uncertain. The CDR3 consists of 12 residues. With 0 bases removed from V and 4 bases from J, the gap between germline ends came to 7 bases. Looked up from germline, CDR1 is GTSNPN and CDR2 is SVGIG (reference sequence). CDR3 in DNA: TGTGCCTGGAGTGTAACTATTTACGAGCAGTACTTC. Translation: CAWSVTIYEQYF.

This clone was seen a single time. The rearrangement uses TRBV27 and TRBJ2-5; 8 bases align to TRBD2. CDR3 length: 15 residues. With V trimmed by 6 bases and J by 7 bases, 13 bases remained unmatched. CDR1 is MNHEY and CDR2 is SMNVEV in the germline V gene (reference sequence). CDR3 in amino acids: CASSSTGTRKGTQYF. The CDR3 DNA is TGTGCCAGCAGCTCAACCGGGACTAGGAAAGGGACCCAGTACTTC.

V usage is TRBV5-5 and J usage is TRBJ2-1; 8 bases are a match to TRBD2. Germline V CDR1 and CDR2: SGHKS, YYEKEE (reference sequence). This CDR3 has 15 amino acids. With V trimmed by 4 bases and J by 3 bases, 6 bases remained unmatched. CDR3 in DNA: TGTGCCAGCAGCCTAGCGGGTTTGAACTACAATGAGCAGTTCTTC. Its translation is CASSLAGLNYNEQFF.

The chain uses TRBV29-1 and TRBJ1-4; the D is unclear. V was shortened by 1 base and J by 10 bases, with 13 bases between the two germline ends. This CDR3 is built from 13 residues. From germline, CDR1 is SQVTM and CDR2 ANQGSEA. The CDR3 reads CSVEGVRSSKLFF. CDR3 DNA sequence: TGCAGCGTTGAAGGCGTTAGGAGCTCAAAACTGTTTTTT.

V gene TRBV10-3 combines with J gene TRBJ1-2; 7 bases map to TRBD1. The CDR3 spans 14 residues. Germline V gene data show CDR1 as ENHRY and CDR2 as SYGVKD. V lost 2 bases to trimming and J lost 7 bases; unmatched junction nucleotides: 7. CDR3 nucleotide sequence: TGTGCCATCAGTGAGGAGGAGGGGGCGAGTGGCTACACCTTC. Its translation: CAISEEEGASGYTF.

The chain uses TRBV5-1 and TRBJ1-6, with D unclear. V dropped 4 bases and J dropped 7 bases, with 15 bases sitting between them. CDR1 and CDR2 from the germline V gene are SGHRS and YFSETQ. The CDR3 has 15 residues. CDR3 coding DNA: TGCGCCAGCAGCGCCTCCGTGACGGAGAATTCACCCCTCCACTTT. This sequence encodes CASSASVTENSPLHF.

The chain couples TRBV27 to TRBJ1-5; D unresolved. CDR1 MNHEY and CDR2 SMNVEV come from the germline V gene (reference sequence). Trimming shortened V by 3 bases and J by 5 bases, and 8 bases separated the two germline ends. This CDR3 comprises 13 residues. The CDR3 spells CASSLVGYQPQHF. The CDR3 DNA is TGTGCCAGCAGTTTGGTCGGTTATCAGCCCCAGCATTTT.

This rearrangement joins TRBV19 to TRBJ1-2; D is unclear. The V gene's germline CDR1 is LNHDA and CDR2 SQIVND (reference sequence). V shed 1 base and J shed 4 bases, with 13 bases lying between them. The CDR3 runs 15 residues. DNA for the CDR3: TGTGCCAGTAGTATAGGATCCTCGGGATCCTATGGCTACACCTTC. Translating it yields CASSIGSSGSYGYTF.

This chain connects TRBV30 to TRBJ2-5; TRBD2 might be the D (5 bases). Germline V gene sequence: CDR1 GTSNPN, CDR2 SVGIG (reference sequence). This CDR3 spans 13 amino acids. V was cut by 0 bases and J by 3 bases, with 8 bases left in between. CDR3 in amino acids: CAWSVGAEETQYF. Written as DNA, the CDR3 is TGTGCCTGGAGTGTTGGAGCGGAAGAGACCCAGTACTTC.

The chain combines TRBV5-1 with TRBJ2-1; TRBD2 matches at 11 bases. Unmatched junction bases numbered 10, after V lost 4 bases and J lost 7 bases. The CDR3 runs 16 residues. In germline, CDR1 is SGHRS, CDR2 YFSETQ. CDR3 DNA sequence: TGCGCCAGCAGCCCGGATAGCGGGGGGGCCCGGAATGAGCAGTTCTTC. It is translated as CASSPDSGGARNEQFF.

The V and J genes are TRBV29-1 and TRBJ2-7, with 8 bases fitting TRBD1. Germline loops: CDR1 SQVTM, CDR2 ANQGSEA. J gave up 0 bases and V 3 bases, and 1 base lay outside the gene matches. CDR3 length: 13 amino acids. The CDR3 region is CSVDGQGSYEQYF. DNA for the CDR3: TGCAGCGTTGACGGACAGGGCTCCTACGAGCAGTACTTC.

This chain joins TRBV3-1 (or the pseudogene TRBV3-2) and TRBJ2-1; D remains unclear. Trimming removed 5 bases from V and 4 bases from J, with 12 bases in between. CDR3 length: 14 residues. Germline-derived CDR1 and CDR2 are LGHDT and YNNKEL (reference sequence). The CDR3 reads CASSDAQAYNEQFF. CDR3 coding DNA: TGTGCCAGCAGCGACGCTCAGGCGTACAATGAGCAGTTCTTC.

This rearrangement joins TRBV18 to TRBJ1-1; D is undetermined. Germline-derived CDR1 and CDR2 are KGHSH and LQKENI. CDR3 size: 14 residues. V was pared by 3 bases and J by 8 bases, with 16 bases between. The CDR3 sequence: CASSPLVPTREAFF. The CDR3 bases are TGTGCCAGCTCACCCCTTGTCCCCACGAGGGAAGCTTTCTTT.

The chain combines TRBV19 with TRBJ1-2; the D gene is possibly TRBD1 (6 bases). Germline V lookup: CDR1 LNHDA, CDR2 SQIVND (reference sequence). The CDR3 sequence is 13 residues long. Trimming removed 5 bases at V and 4 bases at J, with 11 bases between. The DNA of the CDR3 is TGTGCCAGTAGTCCAGGGGAGCTCTATGGCTACACCTTC. Translation gives CASSPGELYGYTF.

The chain carries TRBV7-2 and TRBJ1-1; D is unclear. Trimming took 3 bases from V and 0 from J, leaving 14 bases between them. The CDR3 totals 16 residues. The germline V gene has CDR1 SGHTA and CDR2 FQGNSA. The CDR3 nucleotides are TGTGCCAGCAGCTTGCAAGGAGTCGGTTTGAACACTGAAGCTTTCTTT. Residues: CASSLQGVGLNTEAFF.

The chain employs TRBV7-9 and TRBJ1-1, with a tentative D call TRBD1 (5 bases). Germline-derived CDR1 and CDR2 are SEHNR and FQNEAQ (reference sequence). This CDR3 contains 11 residues. Trimming stripped 2 bases from V and 10 bases from J, with 8 bases between. The CDR3 sequence: CASSLNGGAFF. The CDR3, as DNA: TGTGCCAGCAGCTTAAACGGGGGAGCTTTCTTT.